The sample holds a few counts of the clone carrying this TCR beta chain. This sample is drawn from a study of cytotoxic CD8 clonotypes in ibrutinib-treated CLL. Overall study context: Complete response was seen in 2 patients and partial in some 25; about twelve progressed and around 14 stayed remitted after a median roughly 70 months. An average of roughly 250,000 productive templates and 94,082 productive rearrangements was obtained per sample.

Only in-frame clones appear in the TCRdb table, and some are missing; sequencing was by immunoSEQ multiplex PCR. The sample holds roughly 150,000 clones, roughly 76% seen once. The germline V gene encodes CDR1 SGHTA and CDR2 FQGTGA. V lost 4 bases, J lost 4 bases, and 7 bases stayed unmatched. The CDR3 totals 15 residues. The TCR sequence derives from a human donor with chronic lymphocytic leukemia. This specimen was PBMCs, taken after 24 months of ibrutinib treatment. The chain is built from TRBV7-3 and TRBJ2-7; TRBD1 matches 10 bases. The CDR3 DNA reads TGTGCCAGCAGCTACCATCCGGGACAGGGGTACGAGCAGTACTTC. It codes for CASSYHPGQGYEQYF.